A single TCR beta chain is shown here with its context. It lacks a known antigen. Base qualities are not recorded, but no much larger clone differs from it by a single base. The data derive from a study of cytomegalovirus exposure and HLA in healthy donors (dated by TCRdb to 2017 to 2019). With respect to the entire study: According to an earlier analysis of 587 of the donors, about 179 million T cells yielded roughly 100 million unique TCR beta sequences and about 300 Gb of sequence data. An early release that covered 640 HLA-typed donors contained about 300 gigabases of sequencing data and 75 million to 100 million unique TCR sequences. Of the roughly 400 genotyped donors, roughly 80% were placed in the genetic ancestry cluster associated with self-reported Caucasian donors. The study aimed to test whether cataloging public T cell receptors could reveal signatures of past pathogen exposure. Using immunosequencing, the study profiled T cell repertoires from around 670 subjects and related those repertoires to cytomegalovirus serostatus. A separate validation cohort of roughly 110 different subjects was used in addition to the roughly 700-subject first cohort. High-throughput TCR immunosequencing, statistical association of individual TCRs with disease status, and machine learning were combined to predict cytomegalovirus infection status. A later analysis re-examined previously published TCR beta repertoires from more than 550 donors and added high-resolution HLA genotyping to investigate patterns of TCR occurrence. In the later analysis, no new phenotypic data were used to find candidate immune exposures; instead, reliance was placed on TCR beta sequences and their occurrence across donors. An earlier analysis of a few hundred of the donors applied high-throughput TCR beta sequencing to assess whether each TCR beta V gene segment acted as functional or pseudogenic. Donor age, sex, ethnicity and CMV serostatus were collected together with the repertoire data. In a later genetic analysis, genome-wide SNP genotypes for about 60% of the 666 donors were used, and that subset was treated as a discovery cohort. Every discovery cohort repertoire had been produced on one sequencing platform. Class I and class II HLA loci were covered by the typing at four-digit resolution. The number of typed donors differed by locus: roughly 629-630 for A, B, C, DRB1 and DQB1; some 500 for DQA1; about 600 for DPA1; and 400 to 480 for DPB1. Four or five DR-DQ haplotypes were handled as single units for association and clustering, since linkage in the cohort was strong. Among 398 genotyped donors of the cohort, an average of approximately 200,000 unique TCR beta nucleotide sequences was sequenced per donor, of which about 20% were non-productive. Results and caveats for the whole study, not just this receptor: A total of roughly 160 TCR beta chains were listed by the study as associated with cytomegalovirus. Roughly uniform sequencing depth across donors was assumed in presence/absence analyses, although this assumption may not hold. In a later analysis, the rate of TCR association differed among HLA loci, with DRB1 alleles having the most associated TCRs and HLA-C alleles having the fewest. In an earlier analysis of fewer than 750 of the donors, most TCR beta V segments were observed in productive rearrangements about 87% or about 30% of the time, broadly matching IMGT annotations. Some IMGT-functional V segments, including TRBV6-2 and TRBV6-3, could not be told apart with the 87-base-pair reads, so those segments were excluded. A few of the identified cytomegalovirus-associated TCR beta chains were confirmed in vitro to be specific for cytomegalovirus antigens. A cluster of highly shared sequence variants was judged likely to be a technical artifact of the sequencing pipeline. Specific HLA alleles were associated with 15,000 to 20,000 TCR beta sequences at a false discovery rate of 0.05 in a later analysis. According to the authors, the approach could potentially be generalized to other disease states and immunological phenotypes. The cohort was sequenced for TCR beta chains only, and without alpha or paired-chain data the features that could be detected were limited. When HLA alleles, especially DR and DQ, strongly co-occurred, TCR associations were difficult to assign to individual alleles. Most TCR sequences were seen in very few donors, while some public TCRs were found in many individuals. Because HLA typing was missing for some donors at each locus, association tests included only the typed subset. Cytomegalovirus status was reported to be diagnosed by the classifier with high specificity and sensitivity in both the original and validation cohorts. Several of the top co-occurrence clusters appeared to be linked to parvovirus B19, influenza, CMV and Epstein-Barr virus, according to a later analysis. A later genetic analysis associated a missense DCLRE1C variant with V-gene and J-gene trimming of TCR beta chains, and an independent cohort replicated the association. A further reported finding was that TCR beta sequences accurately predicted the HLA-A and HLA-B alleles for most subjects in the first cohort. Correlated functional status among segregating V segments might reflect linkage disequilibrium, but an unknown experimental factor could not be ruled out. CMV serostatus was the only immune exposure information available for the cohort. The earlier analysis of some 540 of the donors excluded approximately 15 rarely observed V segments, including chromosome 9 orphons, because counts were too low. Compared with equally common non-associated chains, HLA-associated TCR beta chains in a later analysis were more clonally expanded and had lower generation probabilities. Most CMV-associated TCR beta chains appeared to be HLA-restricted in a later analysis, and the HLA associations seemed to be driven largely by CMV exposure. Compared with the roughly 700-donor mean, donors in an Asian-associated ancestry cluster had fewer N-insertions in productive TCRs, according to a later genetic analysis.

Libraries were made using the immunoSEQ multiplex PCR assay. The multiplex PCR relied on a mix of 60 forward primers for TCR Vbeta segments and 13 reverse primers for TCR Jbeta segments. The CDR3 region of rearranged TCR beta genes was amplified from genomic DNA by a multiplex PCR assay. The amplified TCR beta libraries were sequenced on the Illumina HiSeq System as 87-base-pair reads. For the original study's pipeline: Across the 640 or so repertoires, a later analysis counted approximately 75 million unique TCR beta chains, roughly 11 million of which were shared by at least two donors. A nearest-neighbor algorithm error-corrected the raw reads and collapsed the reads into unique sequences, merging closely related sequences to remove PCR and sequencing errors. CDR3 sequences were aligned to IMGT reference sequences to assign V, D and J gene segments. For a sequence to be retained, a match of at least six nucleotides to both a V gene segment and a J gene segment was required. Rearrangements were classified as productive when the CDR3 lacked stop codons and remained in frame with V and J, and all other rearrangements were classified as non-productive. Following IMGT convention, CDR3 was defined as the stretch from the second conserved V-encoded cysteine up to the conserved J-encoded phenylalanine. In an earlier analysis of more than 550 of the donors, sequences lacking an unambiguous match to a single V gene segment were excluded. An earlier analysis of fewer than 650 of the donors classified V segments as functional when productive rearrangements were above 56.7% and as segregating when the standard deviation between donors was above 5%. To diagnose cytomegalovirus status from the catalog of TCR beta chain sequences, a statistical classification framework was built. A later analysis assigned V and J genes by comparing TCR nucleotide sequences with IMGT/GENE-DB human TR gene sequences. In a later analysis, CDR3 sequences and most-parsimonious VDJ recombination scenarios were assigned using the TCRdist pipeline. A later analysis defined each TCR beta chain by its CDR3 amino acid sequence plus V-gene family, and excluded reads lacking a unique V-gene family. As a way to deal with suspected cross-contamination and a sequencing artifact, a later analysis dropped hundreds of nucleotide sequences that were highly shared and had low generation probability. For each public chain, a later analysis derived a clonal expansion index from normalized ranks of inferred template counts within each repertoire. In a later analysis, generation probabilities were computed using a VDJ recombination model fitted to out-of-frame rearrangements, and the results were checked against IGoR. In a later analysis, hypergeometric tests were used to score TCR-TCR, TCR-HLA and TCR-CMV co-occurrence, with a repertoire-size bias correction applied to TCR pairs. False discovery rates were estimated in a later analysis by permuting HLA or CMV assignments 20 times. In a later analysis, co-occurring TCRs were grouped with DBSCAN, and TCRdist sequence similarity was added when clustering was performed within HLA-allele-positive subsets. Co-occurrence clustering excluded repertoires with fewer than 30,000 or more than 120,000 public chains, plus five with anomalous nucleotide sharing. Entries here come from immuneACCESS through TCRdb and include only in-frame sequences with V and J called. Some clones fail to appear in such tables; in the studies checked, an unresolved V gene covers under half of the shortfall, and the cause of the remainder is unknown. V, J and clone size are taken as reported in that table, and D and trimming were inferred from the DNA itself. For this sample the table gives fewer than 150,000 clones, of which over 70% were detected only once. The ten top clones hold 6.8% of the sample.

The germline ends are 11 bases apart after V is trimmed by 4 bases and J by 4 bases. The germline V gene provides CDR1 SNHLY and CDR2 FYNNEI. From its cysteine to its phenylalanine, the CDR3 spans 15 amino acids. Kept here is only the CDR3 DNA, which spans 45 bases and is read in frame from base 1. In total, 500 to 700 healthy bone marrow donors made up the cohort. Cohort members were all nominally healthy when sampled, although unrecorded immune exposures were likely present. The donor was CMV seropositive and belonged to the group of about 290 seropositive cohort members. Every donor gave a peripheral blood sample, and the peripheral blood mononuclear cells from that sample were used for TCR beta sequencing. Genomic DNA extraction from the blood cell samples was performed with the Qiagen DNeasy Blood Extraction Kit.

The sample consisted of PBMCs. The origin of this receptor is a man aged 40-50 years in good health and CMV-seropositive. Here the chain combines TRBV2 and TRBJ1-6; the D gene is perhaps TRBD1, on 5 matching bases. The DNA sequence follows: TGTGCCAGCAGTGGGGCAGGGCGTTATAATTCACCCCTCCACTTT. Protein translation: CASSGAGRYNSPLHF. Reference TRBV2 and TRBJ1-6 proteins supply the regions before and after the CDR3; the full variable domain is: EPEVTQTPSHQVTQMGQEVILRCVPISNHLYFYWYRQILGQKVEFLVSFYNNEISEKSEIFDDQFSVERPDGSNFTLKIRSTKLEDSAMYFCASSGAGRYNSPLHFGNGTRLTVT.